The rows below give T cell receptor beta chains drawn from one sample of a study of blood T cell repertoires in COVID-19. This table comes from immunoSEQ multiplex PCR, and its TCRdb copy is limited to in-frame clones, with some not included. The sample records some 76,000 clones, 80% to 90% being singletons. Sequencing input: peripheral blood. The receptors were gathered from a man in his sixties with acute or convalescent COVID-19. Both conserved end residues are part of each CDR3. A D gene is named only where the DNA matches it firmly. Size values are once, few and many counts, or a class for expanded clones, and some rows have none.

V,D,size,J,CDR3,DNA
TRBV12-3/TRBV12-4,-,few,TRBJ2-3,CASREGYTQYF,TGTGCCAGCAGGGAGGGATATACGCAGTATTTT
TRBV21-1,-,-,TRBJ2-1,CASSQNPSGRRFWDNEQFF,TGTGCCAGCAGCCAAAACCCTAGCGGGAGGCGCTTTTGGGACAATGAGCAGTTCTTC
TRBV11-2,-,-,TRBJ2-2,CASSLGSFGTGELFF,TGTGCCAGCAGCTTAGGGAGTTTCGGCACCGGGGAGCTGTTTTTT
TRBV11-2,-,few,TRBJ1-2,CASSSWLNRSYGYTF,TGTGCCAGCAGCTCGTGGTTGAATCGGAGCTATGGCTACACCTTC
TRBV5-4,-,-,TRBJ1-1,CASSIGTTVDTEAFF,TGTGCCAGCAGCATCGGGACAACCGTCGACACTGAAGCTTTCTTT
TRBV5-1,TRBD2,-,TRBJ2-2,CASSMAGTSGAGELFF,TGCGCCAGCAGCATGGCCGGGACTAGCGGGGCCGGGGAGCTGTTTTTT
TRBV5-4,-,-,TRBJ2-5,CASSLQGQPQETQYF,TGTGCCAGCAGCCTACAGGGTCAACCTCAAGAGACCCAGTACTTC
TRBV11-1,-,-,TRBJ1-2,CASSPQGEANYGYTF,TGTGCCAGCAGCCCACAGGGCGAGGCTAACTATGGCTACACCTTC
TRBV10-3,-,-,TRBJ1-5,CAINRDINQPQHF,TGTGCCATTAACAGGGATATCAATCAGCCCCAGCATTTT
TRBV7-9,TRBD2,-,TRBJ2-7,CASSFGTTRYEQYF,TGTGCCAGCAGCTTTGGGACTACCCGATACGAGCAGTACTTC
TRBV6-5,-,-,TRBJ1-3,CASTRPGGNTIYF,TGTGCCAGCACCAGGCCAGGAGGAAACACCATATATTTT
TRBV19,-,-,TRBJ1-5,CASSKGEMSNQPQHF,TGTGCCAGTAGTAAGGGGGAGATGAGCAATCAGCCCCAGCATTTT
TRBV7-3,TRBD1,-,TRBJ2-5,CASSPDRGRQETQYF,TGTGCCAGCAGCCCGGACAGGGGGAGGCAAGAGACCCAGTACTTC
TRBV19,TRBD2,-,TRBJ2-7,CASSSRTSGNYEQYF,TGTGCCAGTAGCTCCAGGACTAGCGGGAACTACGAGCAGTACTTC
TRBV27,-,-,TRBJ2-2,CASSLSGQYTGELFF,TGTGCCAGCAGTTTATCTGGACAGTACACCGGGGAGCTGTTTTTT
TRBV6-5,TRBD1,-,TRBJ1-2,CASSPGTDYGYTF,TGTGCCAGCAGTCCCGGGACAGACTATGGCTACACCTTC
TRBV14,-,once,TRBJ1-3,CASSQVQGPFGTIYF,TGTGCCAGCAGCCAAGTACAGGGCCCCTTCGGCACCATATATTTT
TRBV5-1,TRBD2,-,TRBJ2-5,CASSLGTSGAQYF,TGCGCCAGCAGCCTCGGGACTAGTGGGGCCCAGTACTTC
TRBV5-1,-,-,TRBJ2-7,CASSLGGQRGHEQYF,TGCGCCAGCAGCTTGGGTGGACAGAGAGGCCACGAGCAGTACTTC
TRBV5-6,-,-,TRBJ1-2,CASSLVQGPNYGYTF,TGTGCCAGCAGCTTGGTTCAGGGCCCCAACTATGGCTACACCTTC
TRBV11-3,-,-,TRBJ2-7,CASSLGAEGGEQYF,TGTGCCAGCAGCTTGGGGGCAGAAGGGGGAGAGCAGTACTTC
TRBV6-5,TRBD1,-,TRBJ1-3,CATRDRAGNTIYF,TGTGCCACCAGGGACAGGGCTGGAAACACCATATATTTT
TRBV27,-,-,TRBJ1-2,CASNKQGGTSYTF,TGTGCCAGCAACAAACAAGGTGGGACAAGCTACACCTTC
TRBV24-1,TRBD2,once,TRBJ2-5,CATSSTSGSFGETQYF,TGTGCCACCAGTAGTACTAGCGGGAGTTTCGGGGAGACCCAGTACTTC
TRBV13,TRBD1,-,TRBJ1-6,CASSLDRGNSPLHF,TGTGCCAGCAGCTTAGACAGGGGGAATTCACCCCTCCACTTT
TRBV29-1,-,-,TRBJ2-7,CSVETGREQYF,TGCAGCGTTGAAACAGGGCGCGAGCAGTACTTC
TRBV18,-,-,TRBJ2-6,CASSPLQGLSSGANVLTF,TGTGCCAGCTCACCGCTACAGGGCCTTAGCTCTGGGGCCAACGTCCTGACTTTC
TRBV27,-,-,TRBJ2-2,CASSLMGSSGGELFF,TGTGCCAGCAGTTTAATGGGTTCCTCGGGCGGGGAGCTGTTTTTT
TRBV5-1,-,-,TRBJ2-5,CASSRDSVGRETQYF,TGCGCCAGCAGCCGGGATAGTGTAGGGAGAGAGACCCAGTACTTC
TRBV12-3/TRBV12-4,-,once,TRBJ1-5,CASSVNYQPQHF,TGTGCCAGCAGTGTCAATTATCAGCCCCAGCATTTT
TRBV5-1,TRBD2,-,TRBJ2-3,CASSEGREGRDTQYF,TGCGCCAGCAGTGAGGGACGGGAGGGAAGAGATACGCAGTATTTT